This TCR beta chain was found in a study of T cells in Graves' hyperthyroidism and ophthalmopathy (dated by TCRdb to the late 2010s). Regarding the study in general: Peripheral blood was collected at initial diagnosis, before any treatment. To identify distinguishing TCR V-J signatures, a discovery cohort of around 100 patients was used, comprising 43 with Graves' ophthalmopathy and approximately 57 with stable Graves' hyperthyroidism. An independent validation cohort of under 20 hyperthyroidism patients and about 16 patients who later progressed to ophthalmopathy tested prospective prediction of ophthalmopathy. The roughly 90 discovery patients were divided at random into training and test sets in a 7:3 ratio. The study also compared thyroid tissue and blood T-cell repertoires from more than five Graves' hyperthyroidism patients. After sampling, hyperthyroidism patients received methimazole starting at 30 mg daily, and ophthalmopathy patients received high-dose intravenous methylprednisolone. The paper describes TCR Vbeta CDR3 sequencing of more than 120 peripheral blood samples, made up of 43 ophthalmopathy patients, roughly 80 hyperthyroidism patients and 17 progressor patients.

Worth noting for this clonotype: No cognate antigen has been identified for it. The input lacks base qualities; no much larger clone sits a single base away.

Graves' hyperthyroidism was defined as stable when no progression to ophthalmopathy occurred over 18 months of follow-up. Hyperthyroidism patients were newly diagnosed, with disease duration under 2 months, and aged 18 to 65 years. Exclusion was applied to patients with uncontrolled infections, other autoimmune diseases, pregnancy or lactation. Diagnoses were based on clinical symptoms, serum thyroxine and TRAb, thyroid ultrasound and orbital computed tomography. PBMCs were separated from under 12 ml of fresh peripheral blood using Ficoll-Paque density gradient centrifugation. Trizol reagent was used to extract total RNA, and RNA quality was then checked on an Agilent 2100 Bioanalyzer. The CDR3 holds 15 amino acids from the cysteine to the phenylalanine. The retained sequence is limited to the CDR3, 45 bases, with the frame set at the first base. CDR1 MNHEY and CDR2 SVGEGT are derived from the germline V gene. Trimming leaves V shorter by 0 bases and J shorter by 8 bases, with the junction holding 6 bases beyond the gene matches.

Amplification of TCR beta CDR3 regions was carried out from RNA transcripts. The first round of RT-PCR for the TCR CDR3 was performed with the HTBI primer set and the Qiagen OneStep RT-PCR kit. A second multiplex PCR round built the libraries, followed by size selection and purification. Paired-end sequencing of the libraries was performed with 100 bp reads on an Illumina HiSeq2000. From the authors' description of their analysis: SOAPnuke was used to process the raw data, throwing out any read that contained adapters or uncalled bases, had a mean Phred below 15, or lacked an exact constant-primer or identifier match. COPE v1.2.5 was used to merge the high-quality paired reads, and each unique nucleotide sequence was defined as a clonotype. Clonotypes were aligned to IMGT TRBV, TRBD and TRBJ reference segments using MiTCR v1.1. The analysis was restricted to V-J combinations with a frequency above 0.0001, which together covered 98% to 99.2% of the repertoires. The TCS score was defined as F50 (clonal expansion) divided by E x V (chaos), with BLOSUM62-based TCRdist calculated between CDR3 peptides within each V-J. Welch's t-statistics and random forest reduced around 510 V-J features to about 13, which were used in a naive Bayes classifier (R e1071). The public sequencing data were trimmed at Q25 with fastp and processed into clonotypes with MiXCR by TCRdb, which kept only in-frame beta chains. Rows with one shared CDR3 protein collapse into an entry with the most common genes and DNA. These V and J calls are TCRdb output, not the study's own analysis. The sample table holds about 350,000 distinct CDR3 sequences, of which approximately 15% were seen once. The top ten clones comprise just under 25% of the sample.

Paper-wide results and their limitations: No statistical method was used to set the sample size in advance, and investigators knew the group allocation. Most expanded thyroid clonotypes (frequency above 0.001) were also detected in blood, suggesting blood repertoires may reflect thyroid immune responses. In cross-validation, a model built on a 13 V-J signature told ophthalmopathy apart from stable hyperthyroidism with 85% to 90% sensitivity and about 81% specificity, and in testing the same model reached 80%/75%. In validation, the model predicted progression to ophthalmopathy with approximately 70% sensitivity and less than 80% specificity, a median of 6.5 months before onset.

The source is a young woman with Graves' hyperthyroidism. Material: blood. Recombination connected TRBV6-2 or TRBV6-3 to TRBJ2-1; the central 8 bases match TRBD2. The CDR3 protein is CASSYSGGGGDEQFF. At the DNA level, the sequence is TGTGCCAGCAGTTACTCCGGGGGGGGAGGCGATGAGCAGTTCTTC.